Listed below are T cell receptor beta chains from one sample, sequenced in a study of cytomegalovirus exposure and HLA in healthy donors. The data were produced by immunoSEQ multiplex PCR, yet TCRdb's version contains in-frame clones alone and is incomplete. This repertoire shows some 110,000 clones, approximately 70% found once; its top ten account for nearly 0.9%. The sample was PBMCs. The receptors stem from a woman under 40 in good health and CMV-seronegative. Each CDR3 is given with its conserved first and last residue. The D gene is left open where the match is weak. Expanded clones are given a class, and other clones once, few, many or no size at all.

v_gene: TRBV7-6; d_gene: .; j_gene: TRBJ1-1; abundance: .; CDR3nt: TGTGCCAGCAGCAGCGCGGGAAAGAACACTGAAGCTTTCTTT; CDR3aa: CASSSAGKNTEAFF
v_gene: TRBV27; d_gene: TRBD1; j_gene: TRBJ1-2; abundance: .; CDR3nt: TGTGCCAGCAGTTCCCGACAGGGGGCAGGCTATGGCTACACCTTC; CDR3aa: CASSSRQGAGYGYTF
v_gene: TRBV19; d_gene: .; j_gene: TRBJ1-1; abundance: .; CDR3nt: TGTGCCAGTAGTAACGGGGGTACTGAAGCTTTCTTT; CDR3aa: CASSNGGTEAFF
v_gene: TRBV19; d_gene: .; j_gene: TRBJ1-2; abundance: once; CDR3nt: TGTGCCAGTAGTCCCAAACTACAGGGTTCCCACTACACCTTC; CDR3aa: CASSPKLQGSHYTF
v_gene: TRBV9; d_gene: TRBD2; j_gene: TRBJ2-5; abundance: .; CDR3nt: TGTGCCAGCAGCTGGGGATTACCGGGACTAGCGGCACAAGAGACCCAGTACTTC; CDR3aa: CASSWGLPGLAAQETQYF
v_gene: TRBV29-1; d_gene: .; j_gene: TRBJ2-2; abundance: .; CDR3nt: TGCAGCGTTCAGGTAGCGACCACCGGGGAGCTGTTTTTT; CDR3aa: CSVQVATTGELFF
v_gene: TRBV19; d_gene: .; j_gene: TRBJ2-2; abundance: few; CDR3nt: TGTGCCAGTAGTATAGCAGTTACAGGGCTATCCGGGGAGCTGTTTTTT; CDR3aa: CASSIAVTGLSGELFF
v_gene: TRBV11-3; d_gene: .; j_gene: TRBJ1-3; abundance: once; CDR3nt: TGTGCCAGCAGCCGAATCGGGGGATCTGGAAACACCATATATTTT; CDR3aa: CASSRIGGSGNTIYF
v_gene: TRBV2; d_gene: TRBD1; j_gene: TRBJ1-5; abundance: once; CDR3nt: TGTGCCAGCTGCCTCCAACAGGGGAATCAGCCCCAGCATTTT; CDR3aa: CASCLQQGNQPQHF
v_gene: TRBV27; d_gene: TRBD1; j_gene: TRBJ2-7; abundance: .; CDR3nt: TGTGCCAGCAGTTCGGACAGGGGATTTGTCTACGAGCAGTACTTC; CDR3aa: CASSSDRGFVYEQYF
v_gene: TRBV7-7; d_gene: .; j_gene: TRBJ1-1; abundance: .; CDR3nt: TGTGCTAGCAGCGCGCAGGAGGACACTGAAGCTTTCTTT; CDR3aa: CASSAQEDTEAFF
v_gene: TRBV5-1; d_gene: TRBD2; j_gene: TRBJ2-5; abundance: .; CDR3nt: TGCGCCAGCAGCTTGGTCGGTAGCGGGGGCCAAGAGACCCAGTACTTC; CDR3aa: CASSLVGSGGQETQYF
v_gene: TRBV5-8; d_gene: .; j_gene: TRBJ2-1; abundance: .; CDR3nt: TGTGCCAGCAGCTTGGCCCTACACCCCAACAGAGAGCAGTTCTTC; CDR3aa: CASSLALHPNREQFF
v_gene: TRBV6-5; d_gene: TRBD2; j_gene: TRBJ2-7; abundance: once; CDR3nt: TGTGCCAGCAGACGGGGGGGTGCTGTTATTACGGAGCAGTACTTC; CDR3aa: CASRRGGAVITEQYF
v_gene: TRBV6-1; d_gene: TRBD1; j_gene: TRBJ1-5; abundance: .; CDR3nt: TGTGCCAGCAGTGATGGGACAGGGGACTTGCCCCAGCATTTT; CDR3aa: CASSDGTGDLPQHF
v_gene: TRBV27; d_gene: .; j_gene: TRBJ2-3; abundance: .; CDR3nt: TGTGCCAGCAGTCGGGGAGTCTCGCAGTATTTT; CDR3aa: CASSRGVSQYF
v_gene: TRBV7-9; d_gene: TRBD2; j_gene: TRBJ2-5; abundance: .; CDR3nt: TGTGCCAGCAGCTTAGGTAGCGGGGGGTCGGAAGAGACCCAGTACTTC; CDR3aa: CASSLGSGGSEETQYF
v_gene: TRBV10-3; d_gene: TRBD1; j_gene: TRBJ1-1; abundance: .; CDR3nt: TGTGCCATCAGGGGACAGCCGAACACTGAAGCTTTCTTT; CDR3aa: CAIRGQPNTEAFF
v_gene: TRBV5-1; d_gene: TRBD1; j_gene: TRBJ1-6; abundance: .; CDR3nt: TGCGCCAGCAGCTTGGAAGGGACAGTTAATTCACCCCTCCACTTT; CDR3aa: CASSLEGTVNSPLHF
v_gene: TRBV27; d_gene: .; j_gene: TRBJ2-3; abundance: .; CDR3nt: TGTGCCAGCAGTTTATTTCAGCGGGCTAGCACAGATACGCAGTATTTT; CDR3aa: CASSLFQRASTDTQYF
v_gene: TRBV5-1; d_gene: TRBD2; j_gene: TRBJ2-3; abundance: .; CDR3nt: TGCGCCAGCAGCTCGGGACTAGCGCAGAGCACAGATACGCAGTATTTT; CDR3aa: CASSSGLAQSTDTQYF
v_gene: TRBV6-5; d_gene: .; j_gene: TRBJ1-1; abundance: .; CDR3nt: TGTGCCAGCAGGAAAGTCAGCGTGAACACTGAAGCTTTCTTT; CDR3aa: CASRKVSVNTEAFF
v_gene: TRBV5-6; d_gene: .; j_gene: TRBJ2-3; abundance: few; CDR3nt: TGTGCCAGCAGCTTTTCCGGGAGTACAGATACGCAGTATTTT; CDR3aa: CASSFSGSTDTQYF
v_gene: TRBV6-6; d_gene: TRBD1; j_gene: TRBJ1-5; abundance: once; CDR3nt: TGTGCCAGCATCCAGGACAGGGGTGATCAGCCCCAGCATTTT; CDR3aa: CASIQDRGDQPQHF
v_gene: TRBV4-1; d_gene: TRBD1; j_gene: TRBJ1-2; abundance: .; CDR3nt: TGCGCCAGCAGCCAAGATGGCAGGGGGCGGTCCAACTATGGCTACACCTTC; CDR3aa: CASSQDGRGRSNYGYTF
v_gene: TRBV5-6; d_gene: TRBD1; j_gene: TRBJ1-1; abundance: .; CDR3nt: TGTGCCAGCAGCCTGAGGGGACAGGGACCGGTCACTGAAGCTTTCTTT; CDR3aa: CASSLRGQGPVTEAFF
v_gene: TRBV5-1; d_gene: TRBD1; j_gene: TRBJ1-1; abundance: .; CDR3nt: TGCGCCAGCAGCCTTGCCCCGGGACAGGGACCGAACACTGAAGCTTTCTTT; CDR3aa: CASSLAPGQGPNTEAFF